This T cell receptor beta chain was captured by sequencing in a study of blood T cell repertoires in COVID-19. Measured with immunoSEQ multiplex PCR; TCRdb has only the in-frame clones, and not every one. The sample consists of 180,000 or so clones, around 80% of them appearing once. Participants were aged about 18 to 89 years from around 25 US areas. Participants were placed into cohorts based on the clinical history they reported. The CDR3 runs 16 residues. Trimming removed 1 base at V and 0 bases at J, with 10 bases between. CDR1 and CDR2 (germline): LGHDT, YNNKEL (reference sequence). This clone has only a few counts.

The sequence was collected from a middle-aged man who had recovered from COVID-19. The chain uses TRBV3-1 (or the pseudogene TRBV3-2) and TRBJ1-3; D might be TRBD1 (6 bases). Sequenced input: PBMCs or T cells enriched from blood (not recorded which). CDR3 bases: TGTGCCAGCAGCCAAGGTACAGGGCTCTCTGGAAACACCATATATTTT. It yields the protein CASSQGTGLSGNTIYF.